This TCR beta chain is from a study of blood T cell repertoires in COVID-19. Study overall: From the United States, Italy and Spain came samples of acute and convalescent COVID-19.

A Seattle source enrolled patients during active infection and followed them longitudinally. Germline CDR1 is LNHDA and CDR2 is SQIVND (reference sequence). This CDR3 is built from 13 residues. Trimming stripped 10 bases from V and 3 bases from J, with 16 bases between. Per the authors' pipeline: Reference gene primer amplification gave nucleated cell count estimates. Some clones are missing from TCRdb's copy, which holds only in-frame ones; the method was immunoSEQ multiplex PCR. That table furnishes V, J and clone size, whereas the DNA furnished D and trimming. The sample yields 84,000 or so clones, approximately 80% seen once.

The specimen was peripheral blood. The receptor comes from a man between 65 and 79 years old with COVID-19, enrolled during active disease. The rearrangement joins TRBV19 to TRBJ2-7; no firm D call. The CDR3 region is CATRTEQSYEQYF. The CDR3 DNA is TGTGCCACTCGCACGGAACAGAGCTACGAGCAGTACTTC.